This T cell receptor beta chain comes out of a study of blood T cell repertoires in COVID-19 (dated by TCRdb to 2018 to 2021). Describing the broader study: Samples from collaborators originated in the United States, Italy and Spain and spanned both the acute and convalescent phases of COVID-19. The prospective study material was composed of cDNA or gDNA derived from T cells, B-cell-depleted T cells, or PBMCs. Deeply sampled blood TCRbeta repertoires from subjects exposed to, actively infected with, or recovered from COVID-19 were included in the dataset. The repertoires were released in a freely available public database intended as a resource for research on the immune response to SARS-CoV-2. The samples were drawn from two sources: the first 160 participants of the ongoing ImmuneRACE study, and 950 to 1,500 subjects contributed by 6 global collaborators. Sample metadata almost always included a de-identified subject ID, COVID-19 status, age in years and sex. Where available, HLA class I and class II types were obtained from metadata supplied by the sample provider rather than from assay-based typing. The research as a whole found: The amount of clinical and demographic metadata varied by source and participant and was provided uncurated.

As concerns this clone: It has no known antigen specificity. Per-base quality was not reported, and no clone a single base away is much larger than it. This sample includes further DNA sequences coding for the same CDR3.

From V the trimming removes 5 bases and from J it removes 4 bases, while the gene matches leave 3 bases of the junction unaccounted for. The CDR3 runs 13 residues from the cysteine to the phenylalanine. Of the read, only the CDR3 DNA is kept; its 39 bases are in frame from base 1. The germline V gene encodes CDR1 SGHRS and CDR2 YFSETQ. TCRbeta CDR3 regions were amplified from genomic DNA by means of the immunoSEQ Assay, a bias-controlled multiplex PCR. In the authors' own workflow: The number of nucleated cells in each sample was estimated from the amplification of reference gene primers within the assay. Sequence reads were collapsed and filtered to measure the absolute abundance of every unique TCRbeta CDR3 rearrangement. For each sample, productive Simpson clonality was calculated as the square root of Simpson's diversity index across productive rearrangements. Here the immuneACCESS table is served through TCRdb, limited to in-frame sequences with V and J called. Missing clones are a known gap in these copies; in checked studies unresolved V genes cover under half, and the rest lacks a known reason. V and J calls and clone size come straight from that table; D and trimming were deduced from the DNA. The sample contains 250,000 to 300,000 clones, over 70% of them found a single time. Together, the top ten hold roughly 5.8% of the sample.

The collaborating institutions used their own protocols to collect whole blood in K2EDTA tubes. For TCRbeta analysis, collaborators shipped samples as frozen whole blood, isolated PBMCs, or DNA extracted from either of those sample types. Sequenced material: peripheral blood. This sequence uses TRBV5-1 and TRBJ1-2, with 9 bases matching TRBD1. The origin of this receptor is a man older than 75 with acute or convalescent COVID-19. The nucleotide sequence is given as TGCGCCAGCAGTCCGGGACAGGGCTATGGCTACACCTTC. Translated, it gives CASSPGQGYGYTF.